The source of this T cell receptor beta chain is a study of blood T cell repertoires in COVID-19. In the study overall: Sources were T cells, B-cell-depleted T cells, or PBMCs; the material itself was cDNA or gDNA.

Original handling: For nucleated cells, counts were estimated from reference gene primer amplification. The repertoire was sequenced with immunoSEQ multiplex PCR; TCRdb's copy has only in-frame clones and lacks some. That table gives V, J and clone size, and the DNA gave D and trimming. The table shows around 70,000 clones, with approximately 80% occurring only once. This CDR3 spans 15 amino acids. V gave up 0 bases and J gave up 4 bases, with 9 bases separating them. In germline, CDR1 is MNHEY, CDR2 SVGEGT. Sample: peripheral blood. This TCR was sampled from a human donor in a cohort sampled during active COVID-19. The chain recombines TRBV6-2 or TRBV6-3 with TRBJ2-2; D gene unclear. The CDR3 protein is CASSYSAGSTGELFF. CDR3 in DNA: TGTGCCAGCAGTTACTCGGCAGGATCCACCGGGGAGCTGTTTTTT.